This T cell receptor (beta chain) stems from a study of blood T cell repertoires in COVID-19. In the study overall: Researchers got acute and convalescent COVID-19 samples from the United States, Italy and Spain. The analysed material was cDNA or gDNA that came from T cells, B-cell-depleted T cells, or PBMCs.

V was pared by 5 bases and J by 5 bases, with 8 bases of the junction left unmatched. Germline V CDR1 and CDR2: SQVTM, ANQGSEA. There are 13 residues in the CDR3. In the original workflow: By means of reference gene primer amplification, nucleated cell counts were estimated. This table comes from immunoSEQ multiplex PCR, and its TCRdb copy is limited to in-frame clones, with some not included. The V and J calls and clone size come from that table; D and trimming were worked out from the DNA. This table has under 75,000 clones, about 81% appearing once. This sequence originates from an elderly man with acute or convalescent COVID-19. The specimen was peripheral blood. The rearrangement joins TRBV29-1 to TRBJ1-2; 7 bases align to TRBD1. The CDR3 region has the DNA TGCAGCGTTAAGAACAGGGGAACGTATGGCTACACCTTC. Translation: CSVKNRGTYGYTF.